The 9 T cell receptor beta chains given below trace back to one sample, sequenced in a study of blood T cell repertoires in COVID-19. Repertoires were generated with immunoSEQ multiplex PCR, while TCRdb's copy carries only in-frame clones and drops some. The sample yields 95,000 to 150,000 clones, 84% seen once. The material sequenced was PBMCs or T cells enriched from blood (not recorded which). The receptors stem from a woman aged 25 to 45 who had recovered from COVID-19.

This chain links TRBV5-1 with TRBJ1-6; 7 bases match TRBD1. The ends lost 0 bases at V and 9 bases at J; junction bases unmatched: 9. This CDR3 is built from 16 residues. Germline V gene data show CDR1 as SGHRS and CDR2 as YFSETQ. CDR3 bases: TGCGCCAGCAGCTTGGGGTCCGGGACAGACCTTTCACCCCTCCACTTT. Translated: CASSLGSGTDLSPLHF.

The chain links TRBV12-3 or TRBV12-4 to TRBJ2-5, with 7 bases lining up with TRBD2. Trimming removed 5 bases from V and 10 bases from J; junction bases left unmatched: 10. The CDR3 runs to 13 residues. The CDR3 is CASSAGVAFGQYF. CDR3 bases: TGTGCCAGCAGTGCGGGGGTGGCTTTTGGCCAGTACTTC.

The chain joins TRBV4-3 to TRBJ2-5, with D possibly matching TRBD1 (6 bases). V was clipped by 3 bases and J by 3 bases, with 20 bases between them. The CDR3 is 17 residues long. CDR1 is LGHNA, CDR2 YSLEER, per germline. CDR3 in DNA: TGCGCCAGCAGCCATCCTCCGGGACACTACACCAAAGAGACCCAGTACTTC. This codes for CASSHPPGHYTKETQYF.

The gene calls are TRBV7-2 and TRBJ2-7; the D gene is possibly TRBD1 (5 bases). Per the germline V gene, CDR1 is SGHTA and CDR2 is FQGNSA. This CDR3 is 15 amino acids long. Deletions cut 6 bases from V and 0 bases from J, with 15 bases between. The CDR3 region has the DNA TGTGCCAGCAGTTCGACCACAGGCGGCTCCTACGAGCAGTACTTC. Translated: CASSSTTGGSYEQYF.

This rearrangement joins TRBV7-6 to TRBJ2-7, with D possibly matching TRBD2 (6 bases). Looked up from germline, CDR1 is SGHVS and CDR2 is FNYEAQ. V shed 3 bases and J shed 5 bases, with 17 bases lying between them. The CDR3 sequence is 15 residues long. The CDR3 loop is CASSFLGGKVNEQYF. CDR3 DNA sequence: TGTGCCAGCAGCTTCTTAGGCGGGAAAGTCAACGAGCAGTACTTC.

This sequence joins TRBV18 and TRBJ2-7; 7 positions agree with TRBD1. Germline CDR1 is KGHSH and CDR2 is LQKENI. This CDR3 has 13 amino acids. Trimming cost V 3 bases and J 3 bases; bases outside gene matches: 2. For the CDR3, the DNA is TGTGCCAGCTCACCGGGACAGATCTACGAGCAGTACTTC. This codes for CASSPGQIYEQYF. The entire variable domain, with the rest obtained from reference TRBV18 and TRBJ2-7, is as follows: NAGVMQNPRHLVRRRGQEARLRCSPMKGHSHVYWYRQLPEEGLKFMVYLQKENIIDESGMPKERFSAEFPKEGPSILRIQQVVRGDSAAYFCASSPGQIYEQYFGPGTRLTVT.

CDR3 coding DNA: TGCGCCAGCAGGTCGGCGGGCACAGATACGCAGTATTTT. Its protein product is CASRSAGTDTQYF. The chain combines TRBV5-1 with TRBJ2-3, with unresolved D. Germline assignment: CDR1 SGHRS and CDR2 YFSETQ. Trimming took off 5 bases at V and 1 base at J, with 8 bases between the two ends. The CDR3 extends over 13 amino acids. The full variable domain, completed using reference TRBV5-1 and TRBJ2-3, is KAGVTQTPRYLIKTRGQQVTLSCSPISGHRSVSWYQQTPGQGLQFLFEYFSETQRNKGNFPGRFSGRQFSNSRSEMNVSTLELGDSALYLCASRSAGTDTQYFGPGTRLTVL.

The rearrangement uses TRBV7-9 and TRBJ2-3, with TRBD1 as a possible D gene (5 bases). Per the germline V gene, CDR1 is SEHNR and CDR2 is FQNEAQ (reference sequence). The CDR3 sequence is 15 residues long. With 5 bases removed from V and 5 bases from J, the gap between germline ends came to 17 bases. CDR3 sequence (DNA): TGTGCCAGCAGCCGAAATCAAGGGGTTAGAGATACGCAGTATTTT. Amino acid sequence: CASSRNQGVRDTQYF.

DNA of the CDR3: TGTGCCACCAGCAAAACAGGCACCGGGTCCTACGAGCAGTACTTC. The encoded protein is CATSKTGTGSYEQYF. The chain combines TRBV15 with TRBJ2-7; D might be TRBD1 (5 bases). CDR1 LNHNV and CDR2 YYDKDF come from the germline V gene (reference sequence). This CDR3 spans 15 amino acids. The germline V and J ends were trimmed by 4 bases and 1 base, with 14 bases remaining between them.